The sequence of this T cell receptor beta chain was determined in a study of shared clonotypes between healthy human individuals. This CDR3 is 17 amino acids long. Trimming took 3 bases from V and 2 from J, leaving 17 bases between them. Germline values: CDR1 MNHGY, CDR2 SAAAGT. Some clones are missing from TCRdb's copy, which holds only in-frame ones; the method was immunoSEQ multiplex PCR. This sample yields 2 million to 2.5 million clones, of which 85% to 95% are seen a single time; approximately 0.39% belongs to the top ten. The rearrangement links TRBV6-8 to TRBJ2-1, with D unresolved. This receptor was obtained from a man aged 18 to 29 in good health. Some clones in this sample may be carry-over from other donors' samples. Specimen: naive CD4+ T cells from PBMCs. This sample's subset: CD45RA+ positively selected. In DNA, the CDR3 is TGTGCCAGCAGTTATTCCCTAGGCGGAGCTACCTACAATGAGCAGTTCTTC. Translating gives CASSYSLGGATYNEQFF.